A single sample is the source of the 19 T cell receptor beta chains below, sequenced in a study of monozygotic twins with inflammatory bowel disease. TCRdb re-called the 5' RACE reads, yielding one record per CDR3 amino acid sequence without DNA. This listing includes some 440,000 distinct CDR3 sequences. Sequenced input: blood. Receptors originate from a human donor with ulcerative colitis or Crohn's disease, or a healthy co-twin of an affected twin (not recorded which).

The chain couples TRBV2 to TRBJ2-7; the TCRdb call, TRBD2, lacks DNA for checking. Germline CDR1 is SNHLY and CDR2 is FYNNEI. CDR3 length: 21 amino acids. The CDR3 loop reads CASSEPPWGPGLADPTYEQYF.

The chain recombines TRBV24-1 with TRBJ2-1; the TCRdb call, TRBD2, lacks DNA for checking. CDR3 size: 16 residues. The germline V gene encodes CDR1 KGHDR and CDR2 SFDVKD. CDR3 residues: CATSDLTTSGSGEQFF.

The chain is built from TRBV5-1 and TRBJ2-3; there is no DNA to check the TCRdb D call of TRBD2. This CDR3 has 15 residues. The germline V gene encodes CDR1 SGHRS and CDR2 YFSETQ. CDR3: CASSRAGVNTDTQYF.

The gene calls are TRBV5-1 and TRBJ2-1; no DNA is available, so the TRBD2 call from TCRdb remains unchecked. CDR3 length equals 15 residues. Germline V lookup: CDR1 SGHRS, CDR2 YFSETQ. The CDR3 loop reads CASSSSISGDDEQFF. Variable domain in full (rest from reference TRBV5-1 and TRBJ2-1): KAGVTQTPRYLIKTRGQQVTLSCSPISGHRSVSWYQQTPGQGLQFLFEYFSETQRNKGNFPGRFSGRQFSNSRSEMNVSTLELGDSALYLCASSSSISGDDEQFFGPGTRLTVL.

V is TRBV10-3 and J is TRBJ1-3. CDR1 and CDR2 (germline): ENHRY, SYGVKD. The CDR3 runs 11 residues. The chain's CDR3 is CAISEGNTIYF.

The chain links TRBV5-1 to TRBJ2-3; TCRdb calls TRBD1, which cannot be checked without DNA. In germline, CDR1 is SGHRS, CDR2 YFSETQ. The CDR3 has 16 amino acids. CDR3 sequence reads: CASTPDVGGAADTQYF.

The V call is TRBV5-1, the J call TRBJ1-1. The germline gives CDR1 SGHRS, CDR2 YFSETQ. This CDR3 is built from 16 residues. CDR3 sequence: CASSLGYSTQDTEAFF.

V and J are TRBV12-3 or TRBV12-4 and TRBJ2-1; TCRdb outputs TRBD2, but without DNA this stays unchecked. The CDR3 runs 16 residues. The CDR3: CASSLAWTSFGNEQFF.

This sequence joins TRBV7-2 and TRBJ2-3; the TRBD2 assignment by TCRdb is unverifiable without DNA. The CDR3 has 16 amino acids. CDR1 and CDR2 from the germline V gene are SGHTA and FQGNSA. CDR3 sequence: CASSLLAGAQGDTQYF.

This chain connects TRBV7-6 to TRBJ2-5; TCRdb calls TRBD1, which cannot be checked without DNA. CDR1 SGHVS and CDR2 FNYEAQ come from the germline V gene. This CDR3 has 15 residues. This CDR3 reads CASSPRPGQQETQYF.

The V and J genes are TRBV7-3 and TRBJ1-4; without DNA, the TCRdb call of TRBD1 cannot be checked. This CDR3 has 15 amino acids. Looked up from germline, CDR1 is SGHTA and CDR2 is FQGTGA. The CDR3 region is CASSSLGGTYEKLFF.

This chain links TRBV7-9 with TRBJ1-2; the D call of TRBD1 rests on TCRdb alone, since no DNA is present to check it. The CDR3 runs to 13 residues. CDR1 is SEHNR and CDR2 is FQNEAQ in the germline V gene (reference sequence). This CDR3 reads CASSPGQGYGYTF.

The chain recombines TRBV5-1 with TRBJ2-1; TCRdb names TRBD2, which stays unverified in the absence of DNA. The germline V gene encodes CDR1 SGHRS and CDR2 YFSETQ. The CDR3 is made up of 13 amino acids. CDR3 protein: CASSLDLLGEQFF.

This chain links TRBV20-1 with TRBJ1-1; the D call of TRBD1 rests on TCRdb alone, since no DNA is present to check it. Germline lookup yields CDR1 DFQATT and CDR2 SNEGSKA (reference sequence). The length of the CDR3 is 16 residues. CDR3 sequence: CSASGGGGRLNTEAFF.

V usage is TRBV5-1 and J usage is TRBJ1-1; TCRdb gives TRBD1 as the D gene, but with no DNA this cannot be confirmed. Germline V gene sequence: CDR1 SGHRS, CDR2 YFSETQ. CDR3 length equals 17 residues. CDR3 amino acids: CASSLDGAWGMNTEAFF.

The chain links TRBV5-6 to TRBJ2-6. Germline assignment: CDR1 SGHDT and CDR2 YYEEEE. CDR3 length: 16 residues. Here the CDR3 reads CASSSARVSGANVLTF.

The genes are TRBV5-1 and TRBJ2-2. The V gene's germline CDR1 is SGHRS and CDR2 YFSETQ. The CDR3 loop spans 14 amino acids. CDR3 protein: CASSTSSISGELFF.

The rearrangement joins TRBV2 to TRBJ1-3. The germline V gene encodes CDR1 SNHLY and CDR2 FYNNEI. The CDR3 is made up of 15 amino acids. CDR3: CASSEALGSGNTIYF.

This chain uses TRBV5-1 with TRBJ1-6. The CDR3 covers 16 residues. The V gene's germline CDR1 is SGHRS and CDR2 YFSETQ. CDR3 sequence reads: CASSLATTSYNSPLHF.